This TCR beta chain was identified during a study of post-analysis software for immune sequencing data. At the level of the study: Courses of disease covered relapsing-remitting, secondary progressive and progressive-relapsing multiple sclerosis. Overall study results and limits: Multiple sclerosis patients had significantly lower normalized Chao1 diversity than controls. Controls had lower frequencies than patients of a handful of TRBV segments, which included TRBV5-6, TRBV5-1 and TRBV20-1.

A word on this clonotype: The antigen is not known.

Trimming pared 0 bases from V and 5 bases from J, leaving 11 bases between. The CDR3 contains 15 residues. Germline V lookup: CDR1 MRHNA, CDR2 SNTAGT. Unique molecular identifiers were carried by the TCR beta cDNA libraries. One entry per CDR3 protein results from TCRdb running MiXCR on the PCR reads. The sample includes almost 700,000 distinct CDR3 sequences, approximately 59% of them seen just once. J is TRBJ1-5 and V is TRBV6-4; D is ambiguous. This receptor was obtained from a girl aged 2-10 years with multiple sclerosis. The specimen was blood. CDR3 coding DNA: TGTGCCAGCAGTGACTCGGGGAGGACTTATCAGCCCCAGCATTTT. It codes for CASSDSGRTYQPQHF.